Shown below are 8 T cell receptor beta chains from a single sample sequenced in a study of CD8 T cells in ankylosing spondylitis. Whole-study results and caveats: Seven to nine highly homologous variants made up a TCR beta motif that seemed to typify ankylosing spondylitis blood.

No antigen has been identified for these receptors. One entry per CDR3 protein results from TCRdb running MiXCR on the 5' RACE reads. In the table there are some 840,000 distinct CDR3 sequences, about an eighth of which are singletons. Material: blood, either unsorted or a sorted T cell fraction (not recorded which). The receptor set was obtained from a male donor with ankylosing spondylitis.

This clonotype was counted a few times. This chain uses TRBV20-1 with TRBJ1-2, with D possibly being TRBD1 (5 bases). The germline CDR1 and CDR2 sequences are DFQATT and SNEGSKA (reference sequence). The CDR3 is 12 residues long. V was clipped by 3 bases and J by 7 bases, with 12 bases between them. The CDR3 DNA reads as TGCAGTGCTAGCTCCAGGGTGCGTGGCTACACCTTC. Its protein product is CSASSRVRGYTF.

The table lists this clonotype with many counts. The gene calls are TRBV5-5 and TRBJ1-6; tentatively, D is TRBD1 (6 bases). V was shortened by 1 base and J by 10 bases, with 18 bases between the two germline ends. Germline-derived CDR1 and CDR2 are SGHKS and YYEKEE (reference sequence). CDR3 length: 16 residues. The CDR3 spells CASSLWGTGFGSPLHF. CDR3 nucleotides: TGTGCCAGCAGCTTGTGGGGCACAGGGTTTGGCTCACCCCTCCACTTT.

This clonotype appeared a few times. The V and J genes are TRBV28 and TRBJ2-7; TRBD1 matches at 10 bases. V dropped 5 bases and J dropped 5; count of bases not matched to a gene: 9. Germline CDR1 and CDR2: MDHEN and SYDVKM. This CDR3 has 15 amino acids. CDR3 amino acids: CASSPLGQGIHEQYF. CDR3 DNA sequence: TGTGCCAGCAGTCCCCTGGGACAGGGGATTCACGAGCAGTACTTC.

The CDR3 here is CASSVTLAKNIQYF. CDR3 in DNA: TGTGCCAGCAGCGTAACACTAGCCAAAAACATTCAGTACTTC. V usage is TRBV5-5 and J usage is TRBJ2-4; D gene unclear. Trimming took 4 bases from V and 0 from J, leaving 8 bases between them. From germline, CDR1 is SGHKS and CDR2 YYEKEE (reference sequence). The CDR3 has 14 residues.

This clonotype was seen repeatedly, ten times or more. The V and J genes are TRBV29-1 and TRBJ2-1; D unclear. This CDR3 contains 12 residues. The germline V gene encodes CDR1 SQVTM and CDR2 ANQGSEA. The V gene lost 6 bases and the J gene lost 5 bases, with 11 bases spanning the gap. The CDR3 region is CSVRLNNNEQFF. The CDR3 nucleotides are TGCAGCGTGCGACTTAACAACAATGAGCAGTTCTTC.

V gene TRBV5-1 combines with J gene TRBJ2-7; a possible D gene is TRBD2 (6 bases). Germline V gene sequence: CDR1 SGHRS, CDR2 YFSETQ. The CDR3 length is 14 residues. Between the trimmed V and J ends, which lost 4 bases and 2 bases, there was a span of 13 bases. CDR3 sequence (DNA): TGCGCCAGCAGCCAAATTAGCGGAACCTACGAGCAGTACTTC. It is translated as CASSQISGTYEQYF.

This clonotype was picked up many times. V usage is TRBV29-1 and J usage is TRBJ2-5, with D possibly being TRBD2 (6 bases). Per germline, CDR1 SQVTM and CDR2 ANQGSEA. V was clipped by 3 bases and J by 2 bases, with 10 bases between them. The CDR3 runs 13 residues. Here the CDR3 reads CSVDKGTQETQYF. The CDR3 DNA follows: TGCAGCGTTGATAAAGGGACTCAAGAGACCCAGTACTTC.

This sequence joins TRBV7-2 and TRBJ1-6; D perhaps matches TRBD1 (5 bases). Germline V gives CDR1 SGHTA, CDR2 FQGNSA. The V end lost 1 base, the J end lost 8 bases, and 12 bases lay between the germline ends. CDR3 length: 15 residues. The CDR3 DNA sequence: TGTGCCAGCAGCTTAGTGGTGGGGCGGGATTCACCCCTCCACTTT. Translated, it gives CASSLVVGRDSPLHF.